This entry is about one T cell receptor beta chain. Mismatch with germline at one junction end may stem from a read error. This CDR3 region has 18 residues. CDR1 and CDR2 (germline): SGDLS, YYNGEE. Profiled with immunoSEQ multiplex PCR; TCRdb holds only in-frame clones, not every one. The data show over 200,000 clones, with about four fifths seen just once and approximately 1.8% held by the top ten. The sample originates from a study of blood T cell repertoires in COVID-19. Study as a whole: PBMCs, B-cell-depleted T cells, or T cells provided the cDNA or gDNA that made up the material.

This rearrangement joins TRBV9 to TRBJ2-6; TRBD1 matches 11 bases. Specimen: PBMCs or T cells enriched from blood (not recorded which). The source is a man aged 55 to 70 who had recovered from COVID-19. The CDR3 DNA sequence: TGTGCCAGCAGCGCGGGACAGGGGGTTTTCTCTGGGGCCAACATCCTGACTTTC. This sequence encodes CASSAGQGVFSGANILTF.